These 32 T cell receptor beta chains were sequenced from one sample in a study of Graves' ophthalmopathy and Graves' hyperthyroidism. Using RNA transcripts, the TCR beta CDR3 regions were amplified. A first-round RT-PCR used HTBI primers, followed by a second-round multiplex PCR. TCRdb re-called the multiplex PCR reads through MiXCR, storing one row per CDR3 protein. In the table there are roughly 600,000 distinct CDR3 sequences, under 45% of which are singletons. The sequencing sample was made of peripheral blood or thyroid tissue (not recorded which). The receptors originated from an adult man with Graves' hyperthyroidism.

The V and J genes are TRBV28 and TRBJ1-3; the D gene is possibly TRBD1 (5 bases). The CDR3 has 14 amino acids. Germline V gene sequence: CDR1 MDHEN, CDR2 SYDVKM. V was cut by 4 bases and J by 4 bases, with 11 bases left in between. The CDR3 bases are TGTGCCAGCAGTTCCTTGGGGGTCGGAAACACCATATATTTT. Amino acid sequence: CASSSLGVGNTIYF.

This clonotype was observed a few times. The rearrangement uses TRBV7-8 and TRBJ2-7; weak D call: TRBD2 (6 bases). Trimming removed 0 bases at V and 0 bases at J, with 18 bases between. Germline CDR1 SGHVS, CDR2 FQNEAQ. The CDR3 has 18 residues. This chain's CDR3 is CASSLALRLAKSSYEQYF. The CDR3 coding sequence is TGTGCCAGCAGCTTAGCTCTCCGGCTAGCGAAGAGCTCCTACGAGCAGTACTTC.

This clonotype was seen only a few times. The rearrangement joins TRBV12-3 or TRBV12-4 to TRBJ1-1; D gene ambiguous. This CDR3 contains 16 residues. V was pared by 1 base and J by 0 bases, with 12 bases between. The CDR3 loop is CASSLGDLIMNTEAFF. For the CDR3, the DNA is TGTGCCAGCAGTTTAGGTGACTTAATCATGAACACTGAAGCTTTCTTT.

For the CDR3, the DNA is TGCAGCGTTGACCCCACAGGAGGGCGGCCCGGCTACACCTTC. Translating gives CSVDPTGGRPGYTF. The J gene is TRBJ1-2, the V gene TRBV29-1; possible D gene TRBD1, 5 bases. V shed 3 bases and J shed 8 bases, with 19 bases lying between them. The germline gives CDR1 SQVTM, CDR2 ANQGSEA. The CDR3 is made up of 14 amino acids.

This clonotype showed up many times. This sequence joins TRBV11-2 and TRBJ2-7; TRBD2 agrees at 11 bases. Germline V CDR1 and CDR2: SGHAT, FQNNGV. CDR3 size: 16 residues. V shed 5 bases and J 2 bases; nucleotides not matched to a gene: 8. The CDR3 DNA reads TGTGCCAGCAGCCCGCTTACTAGCGGGGGCCCCTACGAGCAGTACTTC. It encodes CASSPLTSGGPYEQYF.

This clonotype showed up just a few times. The chain links TRBV7-9 to TRBJ2-3, with D uncertain. Per the germline V gene, CDR1 is SEHNR and CDR2 is FQNEAQ (reference sequence). This CDR3 is 13 amino acids long. V dropped 3 bases and J dropped 4 bases, with 8 bases sitting between them. CDR3 protein: CASSFWSADTQYF. The CDR3 DNA sequence: TGTGCCAGCAGCTTCTGGTCAGCAGATACGCAGTATTTT.

This clonotype was counted at least ten times. The gene calls are TRBV29-1 and TRBJ2-5; maybe TRBD1 (6 bases). Germline lookup yields CDR1 SQVTM and CDR2 ANQGSEA. The CDR3 has 14 amino acids. V was trimmed by 6 bases and J by 5 bases, leaving 19 bases between them. The CDR3 here is CSVAKPGQKETQYF. The DNA of the CDR3 is TGCAGCGTCGCAAAACCGGGACAAAAGGAGACCCAGTACTTC.

The V gene is TRBV25-1, the J gene TRBJ2-7; TRBD1 matches 9 bases. The trim removed 2 bases at V and 3 bases at J, leaving 8 bases unmatched. Germline CDR1 and CDR2: MGHDK and SYGVNS. This CDR3 spans 16 amino acids. The CDR3 spells CASSESITTGGYEQYF. In DNA, the CDR3 is TGTGCCAGCAGTGAAAGCATTACGACAGGGGGCTACGAGCAGTACTTC.

This clonotype was found many times. The chain couples TRBV7-9 to TRBJ1-1, with 8 bases matching TRBD1. This CDR3 is 14 amino acids long. Germline trimming cut 7 bases from V and 1 base from J; bases unmatched to any gene: 5. Germline assignment: CDR1 SEHNR and CDR2 FQNEAQ (reference sequence). The CDR3 reads CASIDRGENTEAFF. The DNA for the CDR3 is TGTGCCAGCATCGACAGGGGCGAGAACACTGAAGCTTTCTTT. Together with reference TRBV7-9 and TRBJ1-1, the CDR3 gives the full variable domain: DTGVSQNPRHKITKRGQNVTFRCDPISEHNRLYWYRQTLGQGPEFLTYFQNEAQLEKSRLLSDRFSAERPKGSFSTLEIQRTEQGDSAMYLCASIDRGENTEAFFGQGTRLTVV.

This clonotype was counted ten times or more. The chain combines TRBV11-3 with TRBJ2-2; the match to TRBD1 covers 7 bases. The J segment lost 2 bases and the V segment lost 5 bases, leaving 5 bases of the junction unmatched. Germline CDR1 is SGHNT and CDR2 is YENEEA. The CDR3 has 15 amino acids. As DNA, the CDR3 is TGTGCCAGCAGCCTAAGACAGGGAAACACCGGGGAGCTGTTTTTT. This encodes CASSLRQGNTGELFF.

Regarding this clonotype: Possible read error: a much larger clone is one base away. The DNA for the CDR3 is TGTGCCATCAGCCGGGGGGCGGATGAAAAACTGTTTTTT. Amino acids: CAISRGADEKLFF. The V gene is TRBV10-3, the J gene TRBJ1-4, with D possibly TRBD1 on 6 matching bases. Germline V gene lookup returns CDR1 ENHRY and CDR2 SYGVKD. This CDR3 region has 13 residues. Trimming left V 6 bases short and J 6 bases short, with 11 bases between.

This clonotype came up a few times. The genes are TRBV15 and TRBJ2-7; 7 nucleotides match TRBD1. Germline CDR1 reads LNHNV; CDR2 reads YYDKDF (reference sequence). V dropped 0 bases and J dropped 3; count of bases not matched to a gene: 5. The CDR3 extends over 15 amino acids. The DNA of the CDR3 is TGTGCCACCAGCAGAGATCAACAGGGGAACTACGAGCAGTACTTC. It encodes CATSRDQQGNYEQYF. The complete variable domain, with remaining parts taken from reference TRBV15 and TRBJ2-7, reads DAMVIQNPRYQVTQFGKPVTLSCSQTLNHNVMYWYQQKSSQAPKLLFHYYDKDFNNEADTPDNFQSRRPNTSFCFLDIRSPGLGDTAMYLCATSRDQQGNYEQYFGPGTRLTVT.

This clonotype was seen a single time. V usage is TRBV2 and J usage is TRBJ1-2, with D tentatively TRBD1 (5 bases). Germline V gene sequence: CDR1 SNHLY, CDR2 FYNNEI. CDR3 size: 16 residues. V lost 5 bases and J 8 bases, leaving 24 bases between the germline ends. CDR3 DNA sequence: TGTGCCAGCAGTTTATCACCTTTCGGGGGGTCGGGAGGCTACACCTTC. Its protein product is CASSLSPFGGSGGYTF.

This clonotype was detected many times. The chain couples TRBV6-5 to TRBJ2-7, with 12 bases matching TRBD2. CDR3 size: 16 residues. V shed 6 bases, J shed 4 bases, and the junction held 10 bases outside the gene matches. Germline CDR1 MNHEY, CDR2 SVGAGI. CDR3 sequence (DNA): TGTGCCAGCAGAACACCCCTAGCGGGGGGGAGATACGAGCAGTACTTC. The encoded protein is CASRTPLAGGRYEQYF.

This clonotype was found many times. CDR3 bases: TGCGCCAGCAGCCAAAGGGTGAACACTGAAGCTTTCTTT. As protein: CASSQRVNTEAFF. The chain is built from TRBV4-1 and TRBJ1-1; no reliable D call. This CDR3 region has 13 residues. The V gene's germline CDR1 is MGHRA and CDR2 YSYEKL. The V end was cut by 2 bases, the J end by 0 bases, with 4 bases between.

In this sample, this clonotype turned up many times. The chain is built from TRBV24-1 and TRBJ1-5; D is undetermined. Germline loops: CDR1 KGHDR, CDR2 SFDVKD. Trimming left V 4 bases short and J 0 bases short, with 9 bases between. The CDR3 is 15 residues long. In DNA form, the CDR3 reads TGTGCCACCAGTGAACCAGGAGGTAGCAATCAGCCCCAGCATTTT. It specifies CATSEPGGSNQPQHF.

The chain uses TRBV29-1 and TRBJ1-5; D is unclear. V was pared by 7 bases and J by 6 bases, with 19 bases between. The CDR3 sequence is 14 residues long. The germline CDR1 and CDR2 sequences are SQVTM and ANQGSEA. The CDR3 coding sequence is TGCAGCGAGATTTCGGAGCGGGAGGGTCAGCCCCAGCATTTT. It encodes CSEISEREGQPQHF.

This clonotype was found a few times. This rearrangement joins TRBV24-1 to TRBJ2-2, with no clear D. Germline-derived CDR1 and CDR2 are KGHDR and SFDVKD. The CDR3 is 12 residues long. The V end was cut by 0 bases, the J end by 6 bases, with 1 base between. CDR3 sequence reads: CATSDLPGELFF. The CDR3 DNA sequence: TGTGCCACCAGTGATTTGCCCGGGGAGCTGTTTTTT.

The genes are TRBV7-6 and TRBJ2-1, with unresolved D. Germline CDR1 reads SGHVS; CDR2 reads FNYEAQ. V was trimmed by 5 bases and J by 1 base, leaving 15 bases between them. The CDR3 is 16 amino acids. CDR3 coding DNA: TGTGCCAGCAGCCCAACCCGCAGCAGGTCCTACAATGAGCAGTTCTTC. Its translation: CASSPTRSRSYNEQFF.

The V call is TRBV24-1, the J call TRBJ2-7; a weak D match, TRBD1 (5 bases). V lost 4 bases and J 11 bases, leaving 17 bases between the germline ends. CDR1 is KGHDR and CDR2 is SFDVKD in the germline V gene. The CDR3 runs 13 residues. In DNA, the CDR3 is TGTGCCACCAGTGACCCCGGACAAACGACAAAGTACTTC. This codes for CATSDPGQTTKYF.

Only a few counts were recorded for this clonotype. The chain combines TRBV7-2 with TRBJ1-1; TRBD1 matches 9 bases. The CDR3 contains 14 residues. From germline, CDR1 is SGHTA and CDR2 FQGNSA. Germline trimming cut 5 bases from V and 7 bases from J; bases unmatched to any gene: 8. In DNA, the CDR3 is TGTGCCAGCAGCGGGGGACAGGGAGACAATGAAGCTTTCTTT. It translates to CASSGGQGDNEAFF.

The chain joins TRBV10-3 to TRBJ1-1; maybe TRBD1 (6 bases). The V and J ends lost 5 bases and 4 bases respectively, with 11 bases between them. The germline V gene has CDR1 ENHRY and CDR2 SYGVKD. The CDR3 runs 13 residues. CDR3 DNA sequence: TGTGCCATCAGTAACAGGGCGTCCACTGAAGCTTTCTTT. This translates into CAISNRASTEAFF.

There are a few counts of this clonotype. V is TRBV5-1 and J is TRBJ1-3, with D perhaps TRBD1 (5 bases). This CDR3 spans 16 amino acids. Trimming stripped 3 bases from V and 1 base from J, with 14 bases between. Germline V gene sequence: CDR1 SGHRS, CDR2 YFSETQ. CDR3 coding DNA: TGCGCCAGCAGCTCCACTGGGGGGACTTCTGGAAACACCATATATTTT. Its protein product is CASSSTGGTSGNTIYF.

The gene calls are TRBV12-5 and TRBJ1-1, with D possibly matching TRBD1 (5 bases). In germline, CDR1 is LGHNT, CDR2 FRNRAP. There are 19 residues in the CDR3. Trimming took off 2 bases at V and 2 bases at J, with 24 bases between the two ends. The CDR3 here is CASGLIPSGGLRINTEAFF. The DNA of the CDR3 is TGTGCTAGTGGTTTGATTCCGAGCGGGGGATTACGAATAAACACTGAAGCTTTCTTT.

This clonotype occurred once. A read error may account for a junction end that differs from germline. V gene TRBV2 combines with J gene TRBJ2-2; TRBD1 aligns across 7 bases. The V gene's germline CDR1 is SNHLY and CDR2 FYNNEI. The CDR3 totals 16 residues. This CDR3 is CASSQDTGVSYNEQFF. The CDR3 nucleotides read TGTGCCAGCAGCCAAGATACAGGGGTATCCTACAATGAGCAGTTTTTT.

The V and J genes are TRBV6-1 and TRBJ1-6; 9 bases are a match to TRBD1. CDR3 size: 15 residues. With 6 bases clipped from V and 11 bases from J, the junction kept 11 bases outside the gene matches. Per the germline V gene, CDR1 is MNHNS and CDR2 is SASEGT. CDR3 protein: CASRTGTGNGAPLHF. The CDR3 coding sequence is TGTGCCAGCAGGACCGGGACAGGGAATGGTGCACCCCTCCACTTT.

This clonotype was seen a single time. The chain links TRBV6-5 to TRBJ2-2, with D maybe TRBD2 (6 bases). Looked up from germline, CDR1 is MNHEY and CDR2 is SVGAGI. CDR3 length equals 15 residues. Between the trimmed V and J ends, which lost 0 bases and 6 bases, there was a span of 11 bases. The CDR3 loop reads CASSYSRGGAGELFF. CDR3 DNA: TGTGCCAGCAGTTACTCGCGGGGTGGCGCCGGGGAGCTGTTTTTT.

This clonotype was counted many times. The CDR3 loop reads CASSWDRRYEQYF. For the CDR3, the DNA is TGTGCCAGCAGTTGGGACAGGCGCTACGAGCAGTACTTC. V is TRBV2 and J is TRBJ2-7, with 8 bases that match TRBD1. This CDR3 is 13 amino acids long. The junction had 3 bases not matched to a gene; V was cut back by 5 bases and J by 3 bases. Germline loops: CDR1 SNHLY, CDR2 FYNNEI.

This clonotype came up many times. This chain joins TRBV10-3 and TRBJ1-1; D is undetermined. Germline values: CDR1 ENHRY, CDR2 SYGVKD. CDR3 length: 14 residues. V gave up 7 bases and J gave up 5 bases, with 17 bases separating them. The CDR3 coding sequence is TGTGCCATCAACTCGGGGAGCCGGCGGACTGAAGCTTTCTTT. This encodes CAINSGSRRTEAFF.

This clonotype was observed a single time. This chain links TRBV10-1 with TRBJ2-7, with D perhaps TRBD1 (5 bases). The better agreement between TRBJ2-1 and the DNA end casts doubt on the J call. The CDR3 is made up of 11 amino acids. Germline CDR1 and CDR2: WNHNN and SYGVQD (reference sequence). The CDR3 bases are TGCGCCAGCAACGGCGGTCAGGGGCAGTTCTTC. It encodes CASNGGQGQFF.

This clonotype was found a few times. V is TRBV28 and J is TRBJ1-1, with D uncertain. The V and J ends lost 5 bases and 1 base respectively, with 8 bases between them. This CDR3 is 13 amino acids long. Germline V lookup: CDR1 MDHEN, CDR2 SYDVKM. In DNA, the CDR3 is TGTGCCAGCAGTCGTGGGGAGAACACTGAAGCTTTCTTT. This translates into CASSRGENTEAFF.

Of note for this clonotype: One base away lies a much larger clone, so this may be a sequencing read error. This sequence joins TRBV7-9 and TRBJ2-7; TRBD1 matches at 9 bases. Losses at the gene ends were 7 bases for V and 0 bases for J; bases not matched to a gene: 1. Looked up from germline, CDR1 is SEHNR and CDR2 is FQNEAQ (reference sequence). The CDR3 extends over 13 amino acids. For the CDR3, the DNA is TGTGCCAGCAACAGGGGGCCCTCCTACGAGCAGTACTTC. Translated: CASNRGPSYEQYF.